Listed here is a single TCR beta chain. Its antigen is not identified. The sample is drawn from a study of neoadjuvant anti-PD-1 for oral cavity cancer. Background on the study: Most patients had three to four biweekly doses of 3 mg/kg nivolumab before resection. Non-progressing patients received a fourth nivolumab dose near day 43, then surgery on days 50-56. Study observations and caveats: After neoadjuvant nivolumab, PBMC T cell clonality was significantly higher in non-responders than responders.

Analysis of PBMCs was direct, with no culture step. Assay used: immunoSEQ multiplex PCR; TCRdb lists only in-frame clones, some missing. Of fewer than 20,000 clones in the sample, roughly three fifths were seen once. V dropped 5 bases and J dropped 4 bases, with 12 bases sitting between them. CDR1 LNHNV and CDR2 YYDKDF come from the germline V gene (reference sequence). The CDR3 is 14 residues long. V usage is TRBV15 and J usage is TRBJ1-5; D is perhaps TRBD1 (6 bases). The sample was PBMCs, taken before nivolumab (anti-PD-1) treatment. The receptor was isolated from a person aged 40 to 85 with oral cavity squamous cell carcinoma. CDR3 DNA sequence: TGTGCCACCAGCCGAAACAGGGAAAATCAGCCCCAGCATTTT. Amino acid sequence: CATSRNRENQPQHF.